This T cell receptor (beta chain) was sequenced during a study of chemoradiotherapy in HPV16-positive cancers. General study points: The functional HPV-specific definition rests on just a couple of HPV16-positive patients.

As concerns this clone: No antigen is known for it.

The V gene's germline CDR1 is SGHTA and CDR2 FQGTGA. The CDR3 runs 13 residues. V dropped 5 bases and J dropped 5 bases, with 12 bases sitting between them. Method: immunoSEQ multiplex PCR; TCRdb's copy keeps in-frame clones and lacks some. The table lists roughly 12,000 clones, about three quarters of them singletons. Sampling was performed from a patient who underwent chemoradiotherapy. The TCR originated in a human donor with HPV-associated anogenital cancer. The rearrangement uses TRBV7-3 and TRBJ2-5; D may be TRBD1 (5 bases). The CDR3 DNA reads as TGTGCCAGCAGCCGACAGATGGGGGAGACCCAGTACTTC. It codes for CASSRQMGETQYF.